This T cell receptor beta chain derives from a study of shared clonotypes between healthy human individuals. Whole-study context: Donors, aged 18 to 49, were two women and a few men. Findings of the study overall: Memory subsets generally showed smaller estimated richness than naive subsets did.

Profiling relied on immunoSEQ multiplex PCR, and the TCRdb table lists in-frame clones only, not all of them. The sample lists 2.5 million or so clones, approximately 94% occurring once. Healthy HIV-negative adults without recent acute infections or vaccinations served as donors. This clone came up once. What it binds is not known. Trimming shortened V by 1 base and J by 4 bases, and 10 bases separated the two germline ends. There are 14 residues in the CDR3. Germline-derived CDR1 and CDR2 are MNHNS and SASEGT. This chain connects TRBV6-1 to TRBJ1-2; D is undetermined. The sequence came from a man aged 18 to 30 in good health. The specimen was naive CD4+ T cells sorted from blood. Subset in this sample: CD45RA+ positively selected. The CDR3 here is CASSEGFPGYGYTF. The CDR3 DNA sequence: TGTGCCAGCAGTGAAGGTTTCCCAGGCTATGGCTACACCTTC.